The subject of this entry is one T cell receptor (beta chain). The specificity of this receptor is unknown. No per-base quality is available; no much larger clone lies one base away. The sample's treatment or condition label, in plain terms: live attenuated yellow fever vaccine strain. At each blood-draw timepoint, two biological replicates of bulk PBMCs were collected. A standard Ficoll-Paque protocol was used to isolate PBMCs from peripheral blood. TriZol was used to extract RNA from bulk PBMCs, CD4 and CD8 fractions, and dextramer-positive and dextramer-negative fractions. TCR cDNA was made using 5'RACE template switching, a step that added a universal primer site and unique molecular identifiers. cDNA synthesis was primed from both the TCR alpha and TCR beta constant segments. Libraries were amplified in two PCR steps, with sample barcodes and sequencing adapters added in the second step. Sequencing of the libraries was done on either Illumina HiSeq 2500 (2x100 bp) or NovaSeq (2x150 bp). The published analysis was carried out like this. MIGEC handled demultiplexing of reads and collapsing into UMI consensus sequences, while MiXCR performed V(D)J alignment. Vaccine-responding clonotypes were defined with edgeR using replicate PBMC samples, requiring FDR below 0.01 and a log2 fold change above 5 up to day 15. Each bulk clonotype was labeled CD4 or CD8 based on which sequenced repertoire, CD4 or CD8, contained the clonotype at higher abundance. TCRdb itself trimmed the public reads at Q25 with fastp, ran MiXCR and retained productive beta chains. Rows matching on CDR3 protein sequence are summarized as one entry with the most common DNA and genes. None of the V and J calls come from the authors' own analysis; TCRdb made them. Present in this sample are about 340,000 distinct CDR3 sequences, 8.7% of which were seen just once. The top ten hold about a sixth of the sample.

The entry originates in a study of T cells after yellow fever vaccination (dated by TCRdb to between 2019 and 2020). With regard to the full study: The SMART-Seq v4 Ultra Low Input RNA kit was used to prepare libraries from fractions with low cell numbers. Bulk TCR alpha and beta repertoires were sequenced longitudinally to track T-cell clones before and after primary and booster YFV17D yellow fever vaccination. Blood samples were taken at several timepoints before and after primary and secondary immunization, and bulk PBMC replicates and cell subsets were isolated. The cohort comprised two healthy male donors, one aged 18 to 30 and one aged 30 to 39 years.

What the work shows at the level of the full study, not this receptor alone: Most clones expanded after primary vaccination were re-detected after the booster (approximately 96% of CD4 and 88% of CD8), suggesting broad memory maintenance. The secondary T-cell response was found to be weaker but faster than the primary response, with a peak reached on day 5 rather than on day 15. A small fraction of clonotypes showed up in both the CD4 and CD8 compartments, probably as a result of convergent recombination. The study included only a couple of donors, which limits how far the findings can be generalized. Because abundant contaminating clonotypes from the bulk population could be contained in FACS-sorted repertoires, computational filtering was required.

Between the V and J ends, shortened by 1 base and 6 bases respectively, the junction contains 14 bases. The germline V gene supplies CDR1 SGHTA and CDR2 FQGNSA. The cysteine opens and the phenylalanine closes a CDR3 of 15 amino acids. The DNA shown is the 45-base CDR3, in frame from base 1. The chain is made from TRBV7-2 and TRBJ2-3; perhaps TRBD1 is the D gene, with 6 bases matching. The sample consisted of PBMCs, taken on the day of the first yellow fever vaccination. The receptor comes from a man younger than 35 who received the YFV17D yellow fever vaccine. The CDR3 reads as follows: CASSLDHLGADTQYF. The DNA sequence reads TGTGCCAGCAGCTTAGACCATCTGGGGGCCGATACGCAGTATTTT.